This T cell receptor beta chain was identified in a study of tumor-infiltrating lymphocytes in primary liver carcinoma. As for the study in general: These were node-negative, non-metastatic T1-T3 tumors of roughly 4.2 to 10 cm. Study-level results: Tumor region pairs outstripped tumor-adjacent and tumor-blood pairs in overlap.

Synthesis of TCR beta cDNA was carried out from 450 to 500 ng total RNA with a constant-region primer. The TCR beta library was amplified through three nested multiplex PCR rounds in a modified ARM-PCR procedure. It was with TRBV1-TRBV30 forward primers and a C-beta reverse primer that the first two PCR rounds were run, at roughly 11 cycles each. TCRdb passed the multiplex PCR reads through MiXCR, listing each CDR3 protein once. The table has tens of thousands of distinct CDR3 sequences, about 71% seen once; the top ten hold roughly 40%. As concerns this clonotype: Its matching antigen is unknown. A read error may produce the germline difference seen at one junction end.

Germline lookup yields CDR1 MGHRA and CDR2 YSYEKL. This CDR3 contains 15 residues. From unsorted bulk tissue weighing about 18-30 mg, DNA and RNA were co-extracted. Specimen: liver tumor tissue from sampling region 4. Subset in this sample: tumor region T4, right-lateral pole. The TCR originated in a man aged 40-49 years with primary liver carcinoma and hepatitis B virus infection. The chain uses TRBV4-1 and TRBJ2-7, with 13 bases that match TRBD2. The DNA of the CDR3 is TGCACCAGCAGCCAAGAACTAGCGGGAGGGTACGAGCAGTACTTC. Translated, it gives CTSSQELAGGYEQYF.